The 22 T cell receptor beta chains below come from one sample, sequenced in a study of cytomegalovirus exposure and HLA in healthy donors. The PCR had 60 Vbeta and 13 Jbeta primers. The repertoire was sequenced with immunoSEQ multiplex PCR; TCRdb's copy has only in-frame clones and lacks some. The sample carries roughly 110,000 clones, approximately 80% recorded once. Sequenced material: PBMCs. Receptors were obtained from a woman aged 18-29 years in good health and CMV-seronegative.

The CDR3 loop reads CASSPPLDRVDQPQHF. CDR3 coding DNA: TGTGCCAGTAGTCCTCCCCTCGACAGGGTAGATCAGCCCCAGCATTTT. The chain employs TRBV19 and TRBJ1-5, with 7 bases that match TRBD1. Germline lookup yields CDR1 LNHDA and CDR2 SQIVND (reference sequence). Germline trimming cut 5 bases from V and 5 bases from J; bases unmatched to any gene: 12. This CDR3 is built from 16 residues.

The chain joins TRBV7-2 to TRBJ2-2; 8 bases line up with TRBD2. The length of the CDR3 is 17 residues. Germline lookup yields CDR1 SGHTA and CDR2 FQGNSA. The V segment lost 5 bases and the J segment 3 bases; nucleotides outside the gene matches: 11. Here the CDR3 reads CASSIPGLEPDTGELFF. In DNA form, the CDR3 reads TGTGCCAGCAGCATACCGGGACTAGAACCTGACACCGGGGAGCTGTTTTTT.

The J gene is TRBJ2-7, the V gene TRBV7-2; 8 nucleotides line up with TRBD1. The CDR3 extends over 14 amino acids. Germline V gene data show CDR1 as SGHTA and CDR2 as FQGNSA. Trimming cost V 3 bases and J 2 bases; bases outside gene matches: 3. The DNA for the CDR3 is TGTGCCAGCAGCTTGTCAGGGGGCGCCTACGAGCAGTACTTC. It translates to CASSLSGGAYEQYF.

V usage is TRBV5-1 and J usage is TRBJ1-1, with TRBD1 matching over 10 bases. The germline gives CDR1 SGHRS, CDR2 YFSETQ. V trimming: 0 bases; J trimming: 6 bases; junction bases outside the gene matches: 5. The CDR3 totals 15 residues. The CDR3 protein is CASSLETGGRSEAFF. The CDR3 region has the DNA TGCGCCAGCAGCTTGGAGACAGGGGGCCGATCTGAAGCTTTCTTT.

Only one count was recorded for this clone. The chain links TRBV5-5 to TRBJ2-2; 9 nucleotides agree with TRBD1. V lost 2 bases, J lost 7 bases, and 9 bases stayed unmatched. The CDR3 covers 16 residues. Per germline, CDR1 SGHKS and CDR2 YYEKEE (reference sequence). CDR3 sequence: CASSFTGGAMGGELFF. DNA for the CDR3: TGTGCCAGCAGCTTTACAGGGGGCGCGATGGGCGGGGAGCTGTTTTTT.

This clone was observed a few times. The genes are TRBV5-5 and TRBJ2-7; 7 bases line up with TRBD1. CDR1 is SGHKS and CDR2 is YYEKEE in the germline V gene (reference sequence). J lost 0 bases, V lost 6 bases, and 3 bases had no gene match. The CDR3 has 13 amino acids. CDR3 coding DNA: TGTGCCAGCATCCGGACAGGCTCCTACGAGCAGTACTTC. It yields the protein CASIRTGSYEQYF.

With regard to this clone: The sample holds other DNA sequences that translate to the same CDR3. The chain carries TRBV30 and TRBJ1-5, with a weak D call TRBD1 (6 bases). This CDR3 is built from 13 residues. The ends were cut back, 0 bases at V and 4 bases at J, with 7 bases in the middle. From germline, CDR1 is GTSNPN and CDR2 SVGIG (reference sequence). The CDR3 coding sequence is TGTGCCTGGAGTGTACAGGGAAATCAGCCCCAGCATTTT. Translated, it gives CAWSVQGNQPQHF.

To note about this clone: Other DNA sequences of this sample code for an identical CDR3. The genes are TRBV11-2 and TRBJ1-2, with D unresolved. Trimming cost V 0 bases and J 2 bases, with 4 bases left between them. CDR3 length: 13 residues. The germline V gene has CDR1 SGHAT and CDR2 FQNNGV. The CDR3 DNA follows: TGTGCCAGCAGCTTAGACAGGAACTATGGCTACACCTTC. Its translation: CASSLDRNYGYTF.

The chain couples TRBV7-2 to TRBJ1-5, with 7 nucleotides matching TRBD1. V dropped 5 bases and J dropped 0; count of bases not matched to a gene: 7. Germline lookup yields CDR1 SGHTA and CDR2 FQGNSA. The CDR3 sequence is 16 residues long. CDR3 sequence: CASSGRTGDSNQPQHF. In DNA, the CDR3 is TGTGCCAGCAGCGGACGGACAGGAGATAGCAATCAGCCCCAGCATTTT.

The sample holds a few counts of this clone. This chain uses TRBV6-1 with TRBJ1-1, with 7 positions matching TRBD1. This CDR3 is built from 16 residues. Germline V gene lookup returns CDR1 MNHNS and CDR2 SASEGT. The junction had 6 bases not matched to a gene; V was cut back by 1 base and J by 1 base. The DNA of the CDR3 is TGTGCCAGCAGTGAAGGGGTAGACAGGGAGAACACTGAAGCTTTCTTT. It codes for CASSEGVDRENTEAFF.

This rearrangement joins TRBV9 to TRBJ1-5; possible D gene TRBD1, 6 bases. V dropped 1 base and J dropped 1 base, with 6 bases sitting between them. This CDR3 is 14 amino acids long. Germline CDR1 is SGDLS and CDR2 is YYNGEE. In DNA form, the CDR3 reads TGTGCCAGCAGCGTAACAGGGAGCAATCAGCCCCAGCATTTT. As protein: CASSVTGSNQPQHF.

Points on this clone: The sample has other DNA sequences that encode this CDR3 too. The DNA of the CDR3 is TGCGCCAGCAGCCAAGATTCTCAGGGAAACTATGGCTACACCTTC. As protein: CASSQDSQGNYGYTF. The gene calls are TRBV4-1 and TRBJ1-2; a possible D gene is TRBD1 (5 bases). V lost 0 bases and J lost 2, with 10 bases in between. The CDR3 loop spans 15 amino acids. CDR1 is MGHRA and CDR2 is YSYEKL in the germline V gene.

The CDR3 nucleotides read TGCAGTGCCAGGTACTACGAGCAGTACTTC. It specifies CSARYYEQYF. The chain has TRBV20-1 and TRBJ2-7; D not resolved. Trimming stripped 6 bases from V and 3 bases from J, with 6 bases between. The germline gives CDR1 DFQATT, CDR2 SNEGSKA (reference sequence). CDR3 length: 10 residues.

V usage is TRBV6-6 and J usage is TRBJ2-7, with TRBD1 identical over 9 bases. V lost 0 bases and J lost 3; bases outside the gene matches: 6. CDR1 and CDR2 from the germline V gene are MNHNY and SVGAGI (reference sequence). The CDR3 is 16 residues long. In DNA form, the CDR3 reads TGTGCCAGCAGTTACTCTCAGCCGGGACAGGGCTACGAGCAGTACTTC. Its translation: CASSYSQPGQGYEQYF.

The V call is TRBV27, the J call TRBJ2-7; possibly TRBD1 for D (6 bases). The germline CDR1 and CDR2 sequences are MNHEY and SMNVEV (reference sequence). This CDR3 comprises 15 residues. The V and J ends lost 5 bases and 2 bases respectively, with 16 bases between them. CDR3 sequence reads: CASSPGQLTPYEQYF. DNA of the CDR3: TGTGCCAGCAGTCCCGGACAGCTCACCCCCTACGAGCAGTACTTC.

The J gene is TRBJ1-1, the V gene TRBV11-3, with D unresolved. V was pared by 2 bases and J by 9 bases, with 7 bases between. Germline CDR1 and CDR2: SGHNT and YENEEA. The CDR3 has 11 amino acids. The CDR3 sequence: CASSLRVKAFF. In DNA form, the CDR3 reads TGTGCCAGCAGCTTACGGGTGAAAGCTTTCTTT.

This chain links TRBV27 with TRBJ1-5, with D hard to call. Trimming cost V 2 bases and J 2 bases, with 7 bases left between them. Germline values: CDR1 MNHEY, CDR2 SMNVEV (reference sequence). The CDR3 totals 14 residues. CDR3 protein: CASSLVRGNQPQHF. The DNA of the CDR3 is TGTGCCAGCAGTTTAGTGCGGGGCAATCAGCCCCAGCATTTT.

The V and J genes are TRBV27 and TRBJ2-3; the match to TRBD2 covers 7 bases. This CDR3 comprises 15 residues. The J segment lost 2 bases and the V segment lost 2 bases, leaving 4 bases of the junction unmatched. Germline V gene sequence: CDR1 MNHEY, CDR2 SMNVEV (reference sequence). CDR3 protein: CASSLRGVSTDTQYF. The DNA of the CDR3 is TGTGCCAGCAGTTTACGGGGGGTATCCACAGATACGCAGTATTTT.

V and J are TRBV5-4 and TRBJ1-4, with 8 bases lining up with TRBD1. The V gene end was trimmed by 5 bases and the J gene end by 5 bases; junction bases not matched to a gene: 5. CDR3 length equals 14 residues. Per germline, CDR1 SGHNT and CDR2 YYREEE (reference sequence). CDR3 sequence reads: CASSVAGGNEKLFF. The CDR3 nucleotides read TGTGCCAGCAGTGTGGCAGGGGGCAATGAAAAACTGTTTTTT.

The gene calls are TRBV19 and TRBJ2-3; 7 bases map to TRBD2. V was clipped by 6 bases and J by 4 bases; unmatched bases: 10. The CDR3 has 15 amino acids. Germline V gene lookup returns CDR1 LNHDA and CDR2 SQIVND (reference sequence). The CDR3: CASSPSRGVSDTQYF. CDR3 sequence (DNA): TGTGCCAGTAGCCCGAGCCGGGGGGTGTCAGATACGCAGTATTTT.

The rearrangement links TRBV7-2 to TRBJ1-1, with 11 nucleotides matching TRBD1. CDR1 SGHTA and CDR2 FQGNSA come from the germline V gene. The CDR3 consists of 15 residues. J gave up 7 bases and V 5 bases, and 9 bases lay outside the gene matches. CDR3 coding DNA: TGTGCCAGCAGCCGCCGGGACAGGGGGGTCAATGAAGCTTTCTTT. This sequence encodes CASSRRDRGVNEAFF.

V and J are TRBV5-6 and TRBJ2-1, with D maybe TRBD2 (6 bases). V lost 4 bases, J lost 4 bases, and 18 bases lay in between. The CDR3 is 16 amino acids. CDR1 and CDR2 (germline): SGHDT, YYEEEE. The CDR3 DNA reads TGTGCCAGCAGCCCGCCGTGGGGGACTCCTTACAATGAGCAGTTCTTC. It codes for CASSPPWGTPYNEQFF.